This TCR beta chain was sequenced in a study of T cell responses to AZD1222 COVID-19 vaccine. Regarding the study as a whole: White British ancestry dominated among donors, who included more females, and clonal diversity was possibly underestimated.

Measured with immunoSEQ multiplex PCR; TCRdb has only the in-frame clones, and not every one. The sample yields just over 70,000 clones, 75% to 90% seen once. Worth noting for this clone: Its antigen is still unknown.

V dropped 4 bases and J dropped 6; count of bases not matched to a gene: 16. The germline gives CDR1 SQVTM, CDR2 ANQGSEA. The CDR3 contains 16 residues. The sequence was collected from an adult in good health. This rearrangement joins TRBV29-1 to TRBJ2-7, with 9 bases that match TRBD2. Sample: peripheral blood, taken on day 0 of AZD1222 vaccination. CDR3 coding DNA: TGCAGCGTTGGGGGCCAGCGGGGGGTTATCTCCGGCGAGCAGTACTTC. It is translated as CSVGGQRGVISGEQYF.